This TCR beta chain stems from a study of CD8+ T cells in alopecia areata. This clone was found a few times. RNA extraction and reverse transcription yielded cDNA as sequencing template. Generated by immunoSEQ multiplex PCR, the TCRdb table keeps only in-frame clones and is missing some. The sample lists hundreds of thousands of clones; approximately 61% were seen once. Germline CDR1 SQVTM, CDR2 ANQGSEA. The CDR3 is 12 amino acids. With V trimmed by 6 bases and J by 7 bases, 8 bases remained unmatched. Sampling of alopecia areata patients yielded lesional scalp punch biopsies as well as peripheral blood.

This clonotype was obtained from a human donor with alopecia areata. Here the sequenced sample was CD4+ T cells sorted from blood, taken at week 0. The chain joins TRBV29-1 to TRBJ1-2, with TRBD1 identical over 7 bases. In DNA form, the CDR3 reads TGCAGCGTACGACCAGGGGGTGGTGGCTACACCTTC. Residues: CSVRPGGGGYTF.